A single sample is the source of the 2 T cell receptor beta chains below, sequenced in a study of blood T cell repertoires in COVID-19. Data came from immunoSEQ multiplex PCR; TCRdb stores just in-frame clones and leaves some out. Of about 120,000 clones in the sample, roughly 85% were seen once. Sequences were obtained from peripheral blood. All receptors come from a human donor in a cohort sampled during active COVID-19.

The V gene is TRBV2, the J gene TRBJ1-4, with 8 bases fitting TRBD1. J gave up 6 bases and V 6 bases, and 9 bases lay outside the gene matches. CDR1 SNHLY and CDR2 FYNNEI come from the germline V gene. CDR3 size: 15 residues. CDR3 sequence reads: CASRGMTGADEKLFF. The CDR3 nucleotides read TGTGCCAGCAGGGGGATGACAGGGGCGGATGAAAAACTGTTTTTT.

This sequence joins TRBV28 and TRBJ1-4, with a possible D match to TRBD1 (5 bases). V was trimmed by 3 bases and J by 8 bases, leaving 16 bases between them. The germline V gene has CDR1 MDHEN and CDR2 SYDVKM. The CDR3 contains 15 residues. The CDR3 DNA is TGTGCCAGCAGTTTGGGGGACGGCGGGAGGGAAAAACTGTTTTTT. Protein: CASSLGDGGREKLFF.